This T cell receptor (beta chain) was documented in a study of circulating and synovial CD4+ cells in juvenile arthritis. Study results and limitations: Bulk blood CD4 samples held at least an order of magnitude more or fewer genomes than CPL. These repertoires were less diverse than bulk blood CD4 repertoires. Shared-clonotype fractions with synovium likely underestimate full repertoire overlap. Circulating pathogenic-like and bulk T cells looked alike by Vbeta family usage.

Sequencing used immunoSEQ multiplex PCR; TCRdb keeps in-frame clones, though not all of them. The data hold about 36,000 clones, with about 94% observed a single time. The germline V gene has CDR1 SGHVS and CDR2 FNYEAQ. The CDR3 length is 13 residues. The V end lost 3 bases, the J end lost 3 bases, and 9 bases lay between the germline ends. As regards this clone: Its antigen remains unidentified.

Sequencing used CD4+ T cells from blood. The rearrangement links TRBV7-6 to TRBJ2-7, with D possibly being TRBD2 (5 bases). This TCR was sampled from a human donor with juvenile idiopathic arthritis. CDR3 residues: CASSLDLDYEQYF. CDR3 nucleotide sequence: TGTGCCAGCAGCTTGGACTTGGACTACGAGCAGTACTTC.